The rows below give T cell receptor beta chains drawn from one sample of a study of T cell repertoires in cytomegalovirus infection. TCRdb used MiXCR to reprocess the reads, holding one entry per CDR3 protein. The table lists a few hundred thousand distinct CDR3 sequences, 9.5% of them singletons. The specimen sequenced was PBMCs. These receptors were obtained from a human donor in good health (CMV status not recorded). Some clones in this sample may be carry-over from other donors' samples. CDR3s include the opening cysteine and the closing phenylalanine or tryptophan. The D gene is left open where the match is weak. Not every row has a clone size; where given, it reads once, few, many or a size class.

TRBV6-5,NA,NA,CASTDFTDTQYF
TRBV6-5,NA,NA,CASSYREGGFQPQHF
TRBV20-1,NA,few,CSAPPGTSKLEAFF
TRBV9,NA,NA,CASSVDRTKGSYNEQFF
TRBV6-2/TRBV6-3,TRBD2,many,CASSYSSSGVQETQYF
TRBV5-4,NA,many,CASSYLSLNEQFF
TRBV6-2/TRBV6-3,NA,many,CASSAFPTDTGELFF
TRBV28,NA,many,CASSLFRGGVGNSPLHF
TRBV2,NA,many,CATRDSGYTF
TRBV6-2/TRBV6-3,NA,NA,CASSQGRRPQHF
TRBV27,TRBD1,few,CASSLYTGVTDTQYF
TRBV11-3,NA,NA,CASSFVAIGPYNEQFF
TRBV9,TRBD2,NA,CASSEGTSGRETQYF
TRBV19,NA,NA,CASRSDTRPVYGYTF
TRBV29-1,NA,few,CSAPGYYNEQFF
TRBV6-2/TRBV6-3,NA,few,CASISGYYEQYF
TRBV7-8,NA,few,CASKKDGAYEQYF
TRBV7-6,TRBD2,NA,CASSPLAGGGDYEQYF
TRBV24-1,NA,few,CATSDRSLPVQFF
TRBV7-8,NA,many,CASSFYPGAVAGELFF
TRBV20-1,TRBD2,few,CSARDLGGSFIGELFF
TRBV7-6,TRBD2,many,CASSSYGGAVTDTQYF
TRBV6-2/TRBV6-3,TRBD1,many,CASSYSGTGGFEQYF
TRBV6-5,TRBD1,many,CASSYANGRGLRGYTF